These T cell receptor beta chains were read from a single sample in a study of blood T cell repertoires in COVID-19. Clones were read by immunoSEQ multiplex PCR, and TCRdb kept only the in-frame ones, dropping some. The data contain over 120,000 clones, more than 75% of them singletons. Material for sequencing was peripheral blood. The receptors shown here come from a human donor in a cohort sampled during active COVID-19. CDR3s include the opening cysteine and the closing phenylalanine or tryptophan. The D gene is left open where the match is weak. Clone size is not always given. Where it is, it says once, few, many or a class for expanded clones.

>TRBV6-1|TRBD1|TRBJ2-5|-
CASSEDRGRRETQYF
TGTGCCAGCAGTGAGGACAGGGGGCGGCGGGAGACCCAGTACTTC
>TRBV11-2|TRBD2|TRBJ2-3|-
CASSQNGRAGGLDTQYF
TGTGCCAGCAGCCAAAACGGGAGAGCGGGAGGGTTAGATACGCAGTATTTT
>TRBV5-1|-|TRBJ2-2|-
CASSLAQGRSGELFF
TGCGCCAGCAGCTTGGCGCAGGGGCGGAGCGGGGAGCTGTTTTTT
>TRBV7-3|TRBD2|TRBJ2-7|-
CASAISGGLGEQYF
TGTGCCAGCGCCATTAGCGGGGGTCTTGGAGAGCAGTACTTC
>TRBV18|-|TRBJ1-2|-
CASSLQGSEHGYTF
TGTGCCAGCTCCCTACAGGGCTCGGAGCATGGCTACACCTTC
>TRBV20-1|TRBD2|TRBJ2-5|-
CSASSTSGRTRETQYF
TGCAGTGCTAGTTCGACTAGCGGGAGGACCCGAGAGACCCAGTACTTC
>TRBV13|TRBD2|TRBJ2-3|-
CASSLTGLAELSTDTQYF
TGTGCCAGCAGCTTAACGGGACTAGCGGAGCTAAGCACAGATACGCAGTATTTT
>TRBV5-1|-|TRBJ2-7|-
CASSLSGRAGYEQYF
TGCGCCAGCAGCCTTTCAGGTCGAGCTGGCTACGAGCAGTACTTC
>TRBV9|-|TRBJ1-5|-
CASSAGGVGGQPQHF
TGTGCCAGCAGCGCCGGCGGGGTGGGGGGGCAGCCCCAGCATTTT
>TRBV9|-|TRBJ2-3|-
CASSASRQISTDTQYF
TGTGCCAGCAGCGCTAGTCGGCAGATCAGCACAGATACGCAGTATTTT
>TRBV25-1|TRBD1|TRBJ1-1|-
CASSLGTGDTEAFF
TGTGCCAGCAGTCTTGGGACAGGGGACACTGAAGCTTTCTTT
>TRBV6-5|-|TRBJ2-3|-
CASSQSWGETDTQYF
TGTGCCAGCAGTCAATCCTGGGGGGAAACAGATACGCAGTATTTT
>TRBV11-2|TRBD1|TRBJ2-2|once
CASSPGLTGARDTGELFF
TGTGCCAGCAGCCCAGGGCTTACAGGGGCGAGAGACACCGGGGAGCTGTTTTTT
>TRBV12-5|-|TRBJ1-1|few
CASGFGGRGEAFF
TGTGCTAGTGGTTTTGGAGGGCGAGGTGAAGCTTTCTTT
>TRBV6-6|TRBD1|TRBJ2-7|-
CASRLTGGSSYEQYF
TGTGCCAGCAGGCTAACAGGGGGATCCTCCTACGAGCAGTACTTC
>TRBV19|-|TRBJ1-2|few
CASSSSQGNYGYTF
TGTGCCAGTAGTAGTAGCCAGGGGAACTATGGCTACACCTTC
>TRBV28|-|TRBJ2-7|-
CASSPLHRFDYEQYF
TGTGCCAGCAGCCCCCTCCACAGGTTTGACTACGAGCAGTACTTC
>TRBV6-1|TRBD1|TRBJ1-3|-
CASSEDRGPGNTIYF
TGTGCCAGCAGTGAAGACAGGGGGCCAGGAAACACCATATATTTT
>TRBV28|TRBD1|TRBJ1-1|-
CASSQPGTGNTEAFF
TGTGCCAGCAGTCAACCCGGGACAGGGAACACTGAAGCTTTCTTT
>TRBV6-5|TRBD1|TRBJ1-1|-
CASRDRTTEAFF
TGTGCCAGCAGGGACAGGACCACTGAAGCTTTCTTT
>TRBV7-9|-|TRBJ1-2|-
CASSDLGSSGGYTF
TGTGCCAGCAGCGATCTGGGGTCCTCGGGGGGCTACACCTTC
>TRBV5-1|TRBD1|TRBJ2-7|-
CASSLGTGTYEQYF
TGCGCCAGCAGCCTAGGGACAGGAACCTACGAGCAGTACTTC
>TRBV7-3|-|TRBJ1-1|-
CASSSQGRNTEAFF
TGTGCCAGCAGCTCGCAGGGGAGAAACACTGAAGCTTTCTTT
>TRBV7-2|TRBD1|TRBJ1-4|-
CASSWNAGTVNEKLFF
TGTGCCAGCAGCTGGAATGCCGGGACAGTGAATGAAAAACTGTTTTTT
>TRBV19|-|TRBJ2-7|few
CASTLRGDLGTYEQYF
TGTGCCAGTACCCTCAGGGGGGACCTAGGCACCTACGAGCAGTACTTC
>TRBV6-6|-|TRBJ2-1|-
CASSPVPPGEQFF
TGTGCCAGCAGTCCCGTACCCCCAGGTGAGCAGTTCTTC
>TRBV29-1|-|TRBJ1-1|-
CSVEGRGKNTEAFF
TGCAGCGTTGAAGGCCGGGGGAAGAACACTGAAGCTTTCTTT
>TRBV6-5|-|TRBJ1-1|-
CASSSQENTEAFF
TGTGCCAGCAGTTCCCAGGAGAACACTGAAGCTTTCTTT
>TRBV5-1|-|TRBJ2-5|-
CASSLGTRAIAEETQYF
TGCGCCAGCAGCTTGGGGACAAGGGCTATAGCGGAGGAGACCCAGTACTTC
>TRBV5-1|TRBD1|TRBJ2-7|-
CASSPGQGTGEQYF
TGCGCCAGCAGCCCAGGACAGGGGACGGGCGAGCAGTACTTC
>TRBV7-9|-|TRBJ2-5|-
CASSFSGVLIETQYF
TGTGCCAGCAGCTTTTCAGGGGTATTAATCGAGACCCAGTACTTC
>TRBV5-4|-|TRBJ1-3|-
CASSQYGGDTIYF
TGTGCCAGCAGCCAATACGGGGGGGACACCATATATTTT
>TRBV6-5|-|TRBJ1-1|-
CASIARGRNTEAFF
TGTGCCAGCATCGCAAGGGGGAGAAACACTGAAGCTTTCTTT
>TRBV6-1|-|TRBJ1-3|-
CASSATGRVGGNTIYF
TGTGCCAGCAGTGCCACAGGGAGAGTTGGAGGAAACACCATATATTTT
>TRBV28|TRBD1|TRBJ1-2|few
CASSWGQNYGYTF
TGTGCCAGCAGTTGGGGACAGAACTATGGCTACACCTTC
>TRBV3-1/TRBV3-2|-|TRBJ2-6|-
CASSPVTEATSGANVLTF
TGTGCCAGCAGCCCCGTGACAGAGGCAACCTCTGGGGCCAACGTCCTGACTTTC
>TRBV6-6|TRBD1|TRBJ1-1|-
CASGPSGEQGATQAFF
TGTGCCAGCGGACCCTCGGGGGAGCAGGGGGCCACACAAGCTTTCTTT
>TRBV27|TRBD2|TRBJ2-5|-
CASSGRTSGGVGETQYF
TGTGCCAGCAGCGGCCGGACTAGCGGGGGGGTAGGAGAGACCCAGTACTTC
>TRBV28|-|TRBJ2-2|-
CASSQSSPGELFF
TGTGCCAGCAGCCAGTCTAGTCCCGGGGAGCTGTTTTTT
>TRBV7-9|-|TRBJ1-1|-
CASSLMGEEAFF
TGTGCCAGCAGCTTAATGGGAGAAGAAGCTTTCTTT
>TRBV6-5|-|TRBJ1-2|once
CASSYEEDYGYTF
TGTGCCAGCAGTTACGAGGAGGACTATGGCTACACCTTC
>TRBV9|TRBD1|TRBJ1-2|-
CASSPPGQKNYGYTF
TGTGCCAGCAGCCCTCCGGGACAGAAAAACTATGGCTACACCTTC